Here is one T cell receptor (beta chain) with its context. The sample originates from a study of T cell changes during pregnancy in multiple sclerosis. Method: immunoSEQ multiplex PCR; TCRdb's copy keeps in-frame clones and lacks some. The sample has tens of thousands of clones, 70% to 90% seen once. This sequence originates from a female donor in good health, enrolled as a control in a pregnancy study. The source material was CD8+ T cells from peripheral blood mononuclear cells, sampled after pregnancy.

CDR3 region: CASSLKGNYGYTF. CDR3 bases: TGTGCCAGCAGCTTGAAGGGGAACTATGGCTACACCTTC. The rearrangement uses TRBV7-9 and TRBJ1-2; D possibly corresponds to TRBD1 (5 bases). CDR3 length: 13 amino acids. Trimming took 3 bases from V and 2 from J, leaving 7 bases between them. Germline CDR1 reads SEHNR; CDR2 reads FQNEAQ (reference sequence).